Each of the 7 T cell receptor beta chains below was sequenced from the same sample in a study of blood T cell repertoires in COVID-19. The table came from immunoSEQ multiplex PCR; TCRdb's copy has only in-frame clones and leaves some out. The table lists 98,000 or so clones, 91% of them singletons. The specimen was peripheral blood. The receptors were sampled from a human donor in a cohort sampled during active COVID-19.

CDR3 sequence reads: CASSFTRGYEQYF. CDR3 sequence (DNA): TGTGCCAGCAGCTTTACCAGGGGCTACGAGCAGTACTTC. This chain links TRBV7-8 with TRBJ2-7; maybe TRBD1 (6 bases). V dropped 3 bases and J dropped 3 bases, with 9 bases sitting between them. The germline V gene has CDR1 SGHVS and CDR2 FQNEAQ. The CDR3 is 13 amino acids.

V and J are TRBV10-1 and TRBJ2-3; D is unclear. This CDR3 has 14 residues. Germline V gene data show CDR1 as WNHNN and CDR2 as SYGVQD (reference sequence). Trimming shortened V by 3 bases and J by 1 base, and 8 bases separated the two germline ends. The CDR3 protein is CASSDYRRTDTQYF. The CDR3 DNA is TGCGCCAGCAGTGATTACAGACGCACAGATACGCAGTATTTT.

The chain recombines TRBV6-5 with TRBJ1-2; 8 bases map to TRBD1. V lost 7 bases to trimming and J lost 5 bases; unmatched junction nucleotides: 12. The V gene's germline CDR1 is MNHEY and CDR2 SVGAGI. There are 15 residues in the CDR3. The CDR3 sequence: CASTPRTGHAYGYTF. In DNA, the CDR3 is TGTGCCAGCACACCCAGGACAGGGCACGCTTATGGCTACACCTTC.

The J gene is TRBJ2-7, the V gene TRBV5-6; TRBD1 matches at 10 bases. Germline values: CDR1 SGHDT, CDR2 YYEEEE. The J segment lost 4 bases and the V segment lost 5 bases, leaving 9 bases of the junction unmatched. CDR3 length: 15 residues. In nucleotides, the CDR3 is TGTGCCAGCAGTTCGCTGGACAGGGGGTTATACGAGCAGTACTTC. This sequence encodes CASSSLDRGLYEQYF.

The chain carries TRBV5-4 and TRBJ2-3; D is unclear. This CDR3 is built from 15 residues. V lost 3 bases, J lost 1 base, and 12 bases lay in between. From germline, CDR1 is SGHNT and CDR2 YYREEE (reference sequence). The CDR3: CASSSLLEGTDTQYF. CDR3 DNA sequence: TGTGCCAGCAGCTCCCTCCTTGAGGGCACAGATACGCAGTATTTT.

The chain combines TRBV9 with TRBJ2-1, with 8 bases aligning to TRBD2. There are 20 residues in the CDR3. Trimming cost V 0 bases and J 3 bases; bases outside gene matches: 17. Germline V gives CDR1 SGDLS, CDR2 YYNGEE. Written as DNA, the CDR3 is TGTGCCAGCAGCGTAGAAACCTGGGCTAGCGGGCACAAAGGCTACAATGAGCAGTTCTTC. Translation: CASSVETWASGHKGYNEQFF.

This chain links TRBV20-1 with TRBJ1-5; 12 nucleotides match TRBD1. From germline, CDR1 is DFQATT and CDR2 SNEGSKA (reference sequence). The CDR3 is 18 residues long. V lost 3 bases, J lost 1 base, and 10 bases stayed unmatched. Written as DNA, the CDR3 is TGCAGTGCTAGTGGGGCGGGACAGGGGGCCGGGAGCAATCAGCCCCAGCATTTT. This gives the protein CSASGAGQGAGSNQPQHF.